This is a list of T cell receptor beta chains from one sample in a study of Ad26.COV2.S vaccination and SARS-CoV-2 variants. TCRdb's table, derived via immunoSEQ multiplex PCR, lists solely in-frame clones and lacks some. The sample has 350,000 to 450,000 clones, over 75% seen once; the top ten hold around 1.9%. The material sequenced was peripheral blood, taken in a trial of Ad26.COV2.S vaccine versus placebo. Receptors were obtained from a person between 18 and 60 years old who received the Ad26.COV2.S COVID-19 vaccine or a placebo. Both conserved end residues are part of each CDR3. Each record gives: J gene, clone size, D gene, V gene, CDR3 protein, CDR3 DNA. The D gene is left open where the match is weak. The size entry is marked missing in some rows and otherwise reads once, few, many or a size class.

>TRBJ2-1|NA|NA|TRBV10-3
CAISPGLYNEQFF
TGTGCCATCAGTCCGGGGCTTTACAATGAGCAGTTCTTC
>TRBJ1-3|NA|NA|TRBV28
CASSLAGRSGNTIYF
TGTGCCAGCAGTTTAGCCGGCCGCTCTGGAAACACCATATATTTT
>TRBJ1-4|NA|NA|TRBV6-5
CASRVTATNEKLFF
TGTGCCAGCAGGGTGACAGCAACTAATGAAAAACTGTTTTTT
>TRBJ1-3|NA|NA|TRBV6-1
CASSGLGSSSGNTIYF
TGTGCCAGCAGTGGGTTAGGCAGCAGCTCTGGAAACACCATATATTTT
>TRBJ1-3|NA|NA|TRBV6-5
CASSYSAVGGTIYF
TGTGCCAGCAGTTACTCGGCAGTCGGCGGCACCATATATTTT
>TRBJ1-5|few|NA|TRBV5-6
CASSLMGGNQPQHF
TGTGCCAGCAGCTTGATGGGCGGGAATCAGCCCCAGCATTTT
>TRBJ1-5|NA|NA|TRBV5-6
CASSLLDSSGNQPQHF
TGTGCCAGCAGCCTCTTAGACTCATCGGGCAATCAGCCCCAGCATTTT
>TRBJ1-4|once|NA|TRBV6-5
CASKIGGTNEKLFF
TGTGCCAGCAAGATTGGGGGGACTAATGAAAAACTGTTTTTT
>TRBJ1-1|NA|NA|TRBV28
CASRGVGRNTEAFF
TGTGCCAGCCGGGGGGTAGGCCGGAACACTGAAGCTTTCTTT
>TRBJ2-7|NA|NA|TRBV29-1
CSVEESYEQYF
TGCAGCGTTGAAGAGTCCTACGAGCAGTACTTC
>TRBJ2-1|NA|NA|TRBV19
CASSIDSRQNEQFF
TGTGCCAGTAGTATAGATTCCAGGCAAAATGAGCAGTTCTTC
>TRBJ2-2|NA|NA|TRBV19
CASSIRDTGELFF
TGTGCCAGTAGTATCAGGGACACCGGGGAGCTGTTTTTT
>TRBJ1-1|few|TRBD1|TRBV24-1
CATSDSRTGGGTEAFF
TGTGCCACCAGTGATTCACGGACAGGGGGCGGCACTGAAGCTTTCTTT
>TRBJ2-4|NA|NA|TRBV2
CASRHLGDLAKNIQYF
TGTGCCAGCAGACACCTAGGGGACCTAGCCAAAAACATTCAGTACTTC
>TRBJ1-4|few|TRBD1|TRBV6-1
CASSESSGGNEKLFF
TGTGCCAGCAGTGAAAGTTCAGGGGGTAATGAAAAACTGTTTTTT
>TRBJ2-7|NA|NA|TRBV5-4
CASSLSLDSTYEQYF
TGTGCCAGCAGCCTTAGCTTGGACAGTACCTACGAGCAGTACTTC
>TRBJ2-7|NA|NA|TRBV5-1
CASSSGQEGYEQYF
TGCGCCAGCAGCAGCGGACAGGAGGGTTACGAGCAGTACTTC
>TRBJ1-3|NA|NA|TRBV18
CASSQSDSSGNTIYF
TGTGCCAGCTCACAGTCCGACAGCTCTGGAAACACCATATATTTT
>TRBJ2-7|NA|NA|TRBV7-2
CASSLTRSSYEQYF
TGTGCCAGCAGCTTAACCCGAAGCTCCTACGAGCAGTACTTC
>TRBJ1-4|NA|NA|TRBV7-2
CASSLGPWQGTGEKLFF
TGTGCCAGCAGCTTGGGCCCGTGGCAGGGAACGGGGGAAAAACTGTTTTTT
>TRBJ2-3|NA|TRBD2|TRBV19
CASSLELAGGRDTQYF
TGTGCCAGTAGTCTGGAACTAGCGGGAGGTAGGGATACGCAGTATTTT
>TRBJ1-2|NA|NA|TRBV29-1
CSVLDRGADGYTF
TGCAGCGTTCTTGATAGGGGGGCCGATGGCTACACCTTC
>TRBJ1-1|NA|TRBD1|TRBV7-9
CASIGTAGLWTEAFF
TGTGCCAGCATCGGGACAGCGGGTCTCTGGACTGAAGCTTTCTTT
>TRBJ2-7|NA|TRBD1|TRBV4-2
CASSQSWDREGEQYF
TGTGCCAGCAGCCAGTCATGGGACAGGGAGGGCGAGCAGTACTTC
>TRBJ2-6|NA|NA|TRBV28
CASSLSRVALSGANVLTF
TGTGCCAGCAGTTTATCTCGGGTTGCCCTCTCTGGGGCCAACGTCCTGACTTTC
>TRBJ2-5|once|NA|TRBV3-1/TRBV3-2
CASSQDLGDQETQYF
TGTGCCAGCAGCCAAGATTTGGGGGACCAAGAGACCCAGTACTTC
>TRBJ2-7|NA|NA|TRBV21-1
CASSKREDGEFYEQYF
TGTGCCAGCAGCAAACGTGAGGACGGCGAATTCTACGAGCAGTACTTC
>TRBJ1-1|NA|TRBD1|TRBV6-2/TRBV6-3
CASSYAYGQANTEAFF
TGTGCCAGCAGTTACGCATACGGACAGGCGAACACTGAAGCTTTCTTT
>TRBJ2-7|NA|NA|TRBV6-1
CASSETDNYEQYF
TGTGCCAGCAGTGAAACGGATAACTACGAGCAGTACTTC
>TRBJ2-1|NA|NA|TRBV7-3
CASSLVQGRDNEQFF
TGTGCCAGCAGCTTAGTTCAGGGTAGAGACAATGAGCAGTTCTTC
>TRBJ2-7|NA|NA|TRBV28
CASSRVGEQYF
TGTGCCAGCAGCAGGGTGGGCGAGCAGTACTTC
>TRBJ2-5|NA|TRBD1|TRBV13
CASSFGTEETQYF
TGTGCCAGCAGCTTCGGGACAGAAGAGACCCAGTACTTC
>TRBJ2-2|NA|NA|TRBV5-1
CASSLDRPNTGELFF
TGCGCCAGCAGCTTAGACAGGCCGAACACCGGGGAGCTGTTTTTT
>TRBJ2-3|NA|TRBD2|TRBV30
CAWSVLGGEFTQYF
TGTGCCTGGAGTGTACTGGGAGGGGAATTTACGCAGTATTTT
>TRBJ2-7|NA|NA|TRBV28
CASSDWGQNPYEQYF
TGTGCCAGCAGCGATTGGGGCCAAAACCCCTACGAGCAGTACTTC
>TRBJ2-2|NA|TRBD2|TRBV7-9
CASSLVAGPTGELFF
TGTGCCAGCAGCTTGGTAGCGGGACCCACCGGGGAGCTGTTTTTT
>TRBJ1-2|NA|NA|TRBV27
CASSLASNYGYTF
TGTGCCAGCAGTTTAGCCAGTAACTATGGCTACACCTTC
>TRBJ1-4|NA|TRBD1|TRBV19
CASSPGTGEKLFF
TGTGCCAGTAGTCCTGGGACAGGGGAAAAACTGTTTTTT
>TRBJ2-1|NA|NA|TRBV4-3
CASSQERGRPYNEQFF
TGCGCCAGCAGCCAAGAGCGTGGGAGACCGTACAATGAGCAGTTCTTC
>TRBJ1-1|once|NA|TRBV27
CASSLLGGSTEAFF
TGTGCCAGCAGTTTATTGGGAGGGAGCACTGAAGCTTTCTTT
>TRBJ1-4|NA|TRBD1|TRBV19
CASSPGTAEKLFF
TGTGCCAGTAGTCCCGGGACAGCCGAAAAACTGTTTTTT
>TRBJ2-7|NA|TRBD2|TRBV28
CASRTPSSTGSGNEQYF
TGTGCCAGCAGAACCCCCTCCTCGACAGGTAGCGGGAACGAGCAGTACTTC